The clone carrying this TCR beta chain came up many times. Its antigen is still unknown. The data were obtained in a study of beta chain features in type 1 diabetes. Turning to the study itself: Over all samples combined, fewer than 130,000,000 sorted cells were examined.

Isolated RNA was reverse transcribed in full, so expressed TCRB transcripts were sequenced. Produced via immunoSEQ multiplex PCR; TCRdb's table is partial and in-frame only. The table has some 150,000 clones, about 13% seen once; the top ten hold approximately 1.3%. The CDR3 runs 14 residues. The V gene lost 5 bases and the J gene lost 2 bases, with 11 bases spanning the gap. The germline V gene encodes CDR1 SGHTA and CDR2 FQGNSA. Study-level findings and limits: Insertion counts at VDJ junctions were lower in type 1 diabetes patients, who also showed more deletions there. Shortening of TCRB CDR3s, moderate but significant, appeared in all four CD4+ subsets of Type 1 diabetes patients.

Sequencing input: central memory CD4+ T cells from blood. The TCR sequence derives from a man between 18 and 29 years old with type 1 diabetes. The chain is built from TRBV7-2 and TRBJ2-3; weak D call: TRBD1 (5 bases). For the CDR3, the DNA is TGTGCCAGCAGCCGTACCAGGGCCACAGATACGCAGTATTTT. Its protein product is CASSRTRATDTQYF.